These 24 T cell receptor beta chains share one sample of origin, sequenced in a study of vaccination and CD4 T cells after COVID-19. With the Oncomine TCR Beta short-read assay, DNA from cultured CD4+ T cells was sequenced. TCRdb re-derived calls from the PCR reads in MiXCR, one entry per CDR3 protein. The sample gives over 3,000 distinct CDR3 sequences, around 16% of which show up once; 15% to 20% is in the top ten. Treatment described: roughly ten-day PBMC culture with coronavirus spike peptide pools or control peptides (ViraFEST assay). The antigens these receptors bind are not known. The sample taken for sequencing was CD4+ T cells from blood, cultured in vitro. The receptors here all came from a human donor who had recovered from COVID-19.

Within the sample, this clonotype is medium-sized. J is TRBJ2-7 and V is TRBV12-3 or TRBV12-4; TRBD2 is a possible D gene (6 bases). V lost 5 bases to trimming and J lost 3 bases, with 11 bases between them. The CDR3 contains 13 residues. The CDR3 region is CASSAGRVYEQYF. Here the CDR3 DNA reads TGTGCCAGCAGTGCGGGACGGGTCTACGAGCAGTACTTC.

Sample share makes this clonotype medium-sized (0.01 to 0.1%). The chain recombines TRBV2 with TRBJ1-2; D ambiguous. The CDR3 is made up of 13 amino acids. The germline V gene encodes CDR1 SNHLY and CDR2 FYNNEI. V gave up 0 bases and J gave up 7 bases, with 9 bases separating them. DNA of the CDR3: TGTGCCAGCAGTGAAGCTGTAGGTTTTGGCTACACCTTC. Its translation: CASSEAVGFGYTF.

This clonotype was observed a handful of times. This chain joins TRBV4-2 and TRBJ2-7; a weak D match, TRBD2 (6 bases). Between the trimmed V and J ends, which lost 2 bases and 7 bases, there was a span of 12 bases. The length of the CDR3 is 13 residues. Germline V CDR1 and CDR2: LGHNA, YNFKEQ. CDR3 in DNA: TGTGCCAGCAGCCAATATCACGGAGGGGAGCAGTACTTC. Its translation: CASSQYHGGEQYF.

The CDR3 nucleotides read TGTGCCAGCAGCTTGGAAGGAAGAATGAACACTGAAGCTTTCTTT. Its translation is CASSLEGRMNTEAFF. The gene calls are TRBV5-4 and TRBJ1-1; D not certain. The CDR3 contains 15 residues. The germline gives CDR1 SGHNT, CDR2 YYREEE (reference sequence). V lost 0 bases and J 0 bases, leaving 9 bases between the germline ends. Together with reference TRBV5-4 and TRBJ1-1, the CDR3 gives the full variable domain: ETGVTQSPTHLIKTRGQQVTLRCSSQSGHNTVSWYQQALGQGPQFIFQYYREEENGRGNFPPRFSGLQFPNYSSELNVNALELDDSALYLCASSLEGRMNTEAFFGQGTRLTVV.

The V and J genes are TRBV27 and TRBJ1-4, with 8 positions matching TRBD1. Germline loops: CDR1 MNHEY, CDR2 SMNVEV (reference sequence). The CDR3 length is 16 residues. V gave up 6 bases and J gave up 5 bases; unmatched junction bases: 11. For the CDR3, the DNA is TGTGCCAGCAGCCCGAGCTACAGGGGGTGGAATGAAAAACTGTTTTTT. Protein sequence: CASSPSYRGWNEKLFF.

V and J are TRBV7-9 and TRBJ2-1; 10 nucleotides align to TRBD1. CDR3 size: 15 residues. V lost 5 bases, J lost 4 bases, and 5 bases stayed unmatched. CDR1 SEHNR and CDR2 FQNEAQ come from the germline V gene (reference sequence). CDR3 bases: TGTGCCAGCAGCAAAGACAGGGGGCAGTACAATGAGCAGTTCTTC. Translated: CASSKDRGQYNEQFF.

The V gene is TRBV7-2, the J gene TRBJ2-6; D is possibly TRBD1 (6 bases). The CDR3 runs to 15 residues. Trimming removed 5 bases from V and 4 bases from J, with 12 bases in between. The germline gives CDR1 SGHTA, CDR2 FQGNSA. This CDR3 reads CASSSRGTGANVLTF. The CDR3 DNA follows: TGTGCCAGCAGCAGTAGGGGGACGGGGGCCAACGTCCTGACTTTC.

Comments on this clonotype: The junction does not match germline at one end; this may be a read error. V and J are TRBV6-1 and TRBJ1-1; 7 positions match TRBD1. The CDR3 length is 12 residues. Germline-derived CDR1 and CDR2 are MNHNS and SASEGT. CDR3 sequence reads: CVSTRQGTEAFF. The CDR3 DNA follows: TGTGTCAGCACCCGACAGGGAACTGAAGCTTTCTTT.

The chain employs TRBV5-1 and TRBJ2-2; D is perhaps TRBD1 (6 bases). There are 15 residues in the CDR3. Per germline, CDR1 SGHRS and CDR2 YFSETQ. Trimming removed 4 bases from V and 0 bases from J, with 10 bases in between. Written as DNA, the CDR3 is TGCGCCAGCAGCCCAGGGACAACGAACACCGGGGAGCTGTTTTTT. Protein: CASSPGTTNTGELFF.

This clonotype has just a few counts. The chain employs TRBV12-3 or TRBV12-4 and TRBJ2-3, with D possibly matching TRBD1 (6 bases). V lost 9 bases and J 1 base, leaving 14 bases between the germline ends. There are 14 residues in the CDR3. The CDR3 sequence is CARKQGAGTDTQYF. Written as DNA, the CDR3 is TGTGCCAGGAAACAGGGAGCCGGCACAGATACGCAGTATTTT.

In this sample, this clonotype is medium-sized (0.01 to 0.1%). The CDR3 nucleotides are TGTGCCAGCAGTGAACGGATGAACACTGAAGCTTTCTTT. Its translation is CASSERMNTEAFF. The chain has TRBV2 and TRBJ1-1; D remains ambiguous. The germline V gene has CDR1 SNHLY and CDR2 FYNNEI. V gave up 2 bases and J gave up 0 bases, with 4 bases separating them. There are 13 residues in the CDR3.

The V and J genes are TRBV23-1 and TRBJ2-7; perhaps TRBD2 as D (5 bases). TRBV23-1 is an ORF, and what it does is uncertain. The CDR3 has 18 residues. Deletions cut 0 bases from V and 5 bases from J, with 23 bases between. The CDR3 region is CASSQSKSEGIRQDEQYF. The CDR3 DNA reads as TGCGCCAGCAGTCAATCGAAGAGCGAGGGAATACGGCAGGACGAGCAGTACTTC.

This clonotype is medium-sized. The rearrangement joins TRBV15 to TRBJ2-7; D gene unclear. The length of the CDR3 is 15 residues. Germline values: CDR1 LNHNV, CDR2 YYDKDF (reference sequence). V gave up 0 bases and J gave up 4 bases, with 13 bases separating them. The CDR3 spells CATSRDHGDIYEQYF. In nucleotides, the CDR3 is TGTGCCACCAGCAGAGATCATGGGGATATTTACGAGCAGTACTTC. The variable domain in full, completed from reference TRBV15 and TRBJ2-7, reads DAMVIQNPRYQVTQFGKPVTLSCSQTLNHNVMYWYQQKSSQAPKLLFHYYDKDFNNEADTPDNFQSRRPNTSFCFLDIRSPGLGDTAMYLCATSRDHGDIYEQYFGPGTRLTVT.

In its sample, this clonotype is medium-sized. The chain joins TRBV10-3 to TRBJ1-5; D uncertain. The V end lost 8 bases, the J end lost 6 bases, and 14 bases lay between the germline ends. The CDR3 length is 13 residues. CDR1 is ENHRY, CDR2 SYGVKD, per germline. CDR3 region: CAIGNGPGQPQHF. The CDR3 nucleotides read TGTGCCATCGGTAACGGACCGGGTCAGCCCCAGCATTTT.

This clonotype turned up a few times. The gene calls are TRBV6-1 and TRBJ2-2, with D possibly being TRBD1 or TRBD2 (5 bases each). The CDR3 contains 14 residues. Germline CDR1 and CDR2: MNHNS and SASEGT. V shed 4 bases and J shed 6 bases, with 12 bases lying between them. CDR3 loop: CASSVGMGAGELFF. Written as DNA, the CDR3 is TGTGCCAGCAGTGTGGGCATGGGGGCCGGGGAGCTGTTTTTT.

V and J are TRBV5-1 and TRBJ2-3; 8 positions agree with TRBD2. The CDR3 runs to 16 residues. The germline gives CDR1 SGHRS, CDR2 YFSETQ. J lost 5 bases, V lost 1 base, and 9 bases had no gene match. CDR3 sequence: CASSLSLAGNGDTQYF. The DNA for the CDR3 is TGCGCCAGCAGCTTGAGCTTAGCGGGGAACGGAGATACGCAGTATTTT.

The chain carries TRBV20-1 and TRBJ1-2; D might be TRBD1 (5 bases). The V and J ends lost 2 bases and 2 bases respectively, with 12 bases between them. Germline CDR1 is DFQATT and CDR2 is SNEGSKA (reference sequence). The CDR3 runs 14 residues. This chain's CDR3 is CSARKGLGNYGYTF. The DNA for the CDR3 is TGCAGTGCTAGAAAGGGACTGGGGAACTATGGCTACACCTTC.

The chain recombines TRBV5-1 with TRBJ2-5; 12 nucleotides align to TRBD1. Germline trimming cut 0 bases from V and 3 bases from J; bases unmatched to any gene: 3. The CDR3 contains 16 residues. CDR1 SGHRS and CDR2 YFSETQ come from the germline V gene. The CDR3 reads CASSLGGQGAKETQYF. The CDR3, as DNA: TGCGCCAGCAGCTTGGGGGGACAGGGGGCGAAAGAGACCCAGTACTTC.

The chain is built from TRBV18 and TRBJ1-1; 10 nucleotides line up with TRBD1. The CDR3 covers 16 residues. CDR1 and CDR2 from the germline V gene are KGHSH and LQKENI. V gave up 6 bases and J gave up 0 bases; unmatched junction bases: 7. The CDR3 spells CASSPGGTGVNTEAFF. CDR3 DNA sequence: TGTGCCAGCTCTCCGGGAGGGACAGGGGTGAACACTGAAGCTTTCTTT.

By sample share, this clonotype is medium-sized. This chain links TRBV6-5 with TRBJ1-2; D gene ambiguous. Germline CDR1 MNHEY, CDR2 SVGAGI. The CDR3 length is 18 residues. V lost 0 bases and J lost 5, with 22 bases in between. In nucleotides, the CDR3 is TGTGCCAGCAGTTACTCGACGGAGGGCCCAGAGACCCCTTATGGCTACACCTTC. Amino acid sequence: CASSYSTEGPETPYGYTF.

This clonotype rates as medium-sized. This chain links TRBV20-1 with TRBJ1-2; tentatively, D is TRBD1 (5 bases). V was pared by 6 bases and J by 4 bases, with 18 bases between. This CDR3 is built from 14 residues. CDR1 and CDR2 (germline): DFQATT, SNEGSKA (reference sequence). The CDR3 here is CSADRQTNSYGYTF. CDR3 nucleotides: TGCAGTGCCGATCGACAGACGAATTCCTATGGCTACACCTTC.

In its sample, this clonotype ranks as medium-sized. This chain uses TRBV2 with TRBJ1-1; the match to TRBD1 covers 9 bases. Germline CDR1 and CDR2: SNHLY and FYNNEI. The CDR3 spans 13 residues. The J segment lost 11 bases and the V segment lost 4 bases, leaving 8 bases of the junction unmatched. The CDR3 coding sequence is TGTGCCAGCAGTGCCCGGACAGGGGCATGGGCTTTCTTT. The encoded protein is CASSARTGAWAFF.

This clonotype came up a few times. V gene TRBV5-1 combines with J gene TRBJ1-2; the match to TRBD1 covers 11 bases. Germline V gives CDR1 SGHRS, CDR2 YFSETQ. V lost 4 bases and J lost 4; bases outside the gene matches: 6. CDR3 length: 15 residues. The CDR3 region has the DNA TGCGCCAGCAGCGCAGGGACAGGGGGTGCCTATGGCTACACCTTC. Encoded protein: CASSAGTGGAYGYTF.

This clonotype is categorized as medium-sized. The chain is built from TRBV20-1 and TRBJ1-1, with TRBD1 identical over 8 bases. Germline CDR1 is DFQATT and CDR2 is SNEGSKA (reference sequence). J was trimmed by 2 bases and V by 6 bases; bases with no gene match: 8. This CDR3 has 14 amino acids. This chain's CDR3 is CSAPGQGINTEAFF. In DNA form, the CDR3 reads TGCAGTGCCCCAGGACAGGGCATAAACACTGAAGCTTTCTTT.